This passage covers 3 T cell receptor beta chains from one sample sequenced in a study of cytomegalovirus exposure and HLA in healthy donors. PCR used 60 Vbeta primers and 13 Jbeta primers. TCRdb's table, derived via immunoSEQ multiplex PCR, lists solely in-frame clones and lacks some. The table has 100,000 to 150,000 clones, roughly four fifths seen once. Sequencing was performed on PBMCs. Receptors were obtained from a woman between 50 and 59 years old in good health and CMV-seropositive.

The V and J genes are TRBV4-3 and TRBJ2-1, with 10 positions matching TRBD2. V trimming: 1 base; J trimming: 3 bases; junction bases outside the gene matches: 9. Germline V CDR1 and CDR2: LGHNA, YSLEER. CDR3 size: 18 residues. The CDR3 spells CASSQATGSGGVYNEQFF. CDR3 bases: TGCGCCAGCAGCCAAGCCACCGGAAGCGGGGGGGTCTACAATGAGCAGTTCTTC.

The V and J genes are TRBV5-4 and TRBJ1-1, with TRBD1 matching 7 bases. The CDR3 spans 13 residues. The V segment lost 2 bases and the J segment 5 bases; nucleotides outside the gene matches: 3. Germline V CDR1 and CDR2: SGHNT, YYREEE (reference sequence). The CDR3 here is CASSFDRETEAFF. The CDR3 region has the DNA TGTGCCAGCAGCTTCGACAGGGAGACTGAAGCTTTCTTT.

V is TRBV6-1 and J is TRBJ1-2; 7 positions agree with TRBD1. V lost 11 bases to trimming and J lost 2 bases; unmatched junction nucleotides: 11. This CDR3 has 14 residues. The V gene's germline CDR1 is MNHNS and CDR2 SASEGT. The CDR3 is CASLSGRGNYGYTF. The CDR3 coding sequence is TGTGCCTCTCTCTCGGGCAGGGGGAACTATGGCTACACCTTC.